Below are 29 T cell receptor beta chains sequenced from a single sample in a study of CD8 T cells in Susac syndrome (dated by TCRdb to about 2019). Libraries were made using the immunoSEQ multiplex PCR assay. RNA was extracted using the RNeasy kit, and roughly 0.5 to 1 ug of the RNA was reverse transcribed with random hexamers. The raw public data were reprocessed by TCRdb itself: fastp quality trimming at Q25, MiXCR clonotype calling, in-frame beta chains only. Every distinct CDR3 protein forms one entry, paired with its most common genes and DNA. This sample has 90,000 to 150,000 distinct CDR3 sequences in its table, and 94% of those were observed once. Of the sample, 0.095% to 0.1% falls within the top ten clones. Sequencing was done on a sample of CD4+ T cells from PBMCs. The receptors were gathered from a human donor in good health.

This clonotype showed up just once. The CDR3 spells CASSERLDQPQHF. CDR3 DNA: TGTGCCAGCTCGGAAAGATTGGATCAGCCCCAGCATTTT. The rearrangement joins TRBV18 to TRBJ1-5; D is unclear. The germline V gene has CDR1 KGHSH and CDR2 LQKENI. The CDR3 is 13 residues long. Trimming took 6 bases from V and 5 from J, leaving 11 bases between them.

V usage is TRBV24-1 and J usage is TRBJ2-3, with TRBD2 matching over 13 bases. V was clipped by 2 bases and J by 4 bases; unmatched bases: 5. CDR3 length equals 17 residues. Germline loops: CDR1 KGHDR, CDR2 SFDVKD. CDR3 sequence reads: CATSDSGLAGSADTQYF. In DNA form, the CDR3 reads TGTGCCACCAGTGATTCGGGACTAGCGGGAAGCGCAGATACGCAGTATTTT.

This clonotype was found once. The chain combines TRBV20-1 with TRBJ2-7; TRBD1 is a possible D gene (6 bases). This CDR3 contains 14 residues. Germline assignment: CDR1 DFQATT and CDR2 SNEGSKA (reference sequence). Between the trimmed V and J ends, which lost 0 bases and 5 bases, there was a span of 14 bases. The CDR3 loop reads CSARDRTAWDEQYF. The CDR3 DNA sequence: TGCAGTGCTAGAGACCGGACAGCTTGGGACGAGCAGTACTTC.

The chain carries TRBV19 and TRBJ1-5; D gene ambiguous. Germline assignment: CDR1 LNHDA and CDR2 SQIVND (reference sequence). The CDR3 totals 15 residues. The V gene lost 5 bases and the J gene lost 0 bases, with 11 bases spanning the gap. The CDR3 reads CASSSSKHSNQPQHF. The CDR3 DNA follows: TGTGCCAGTAGTTCGAGCAAACATAGCAATCAGCCCCAGCATTTT. Drawing the rest from reference TRBV19 and TRBJ1-5, the complete variable domain is DGGITQSPKYLFRKEGQNVTLSCEQNLNHDAMYWYRQDPGQGLRLIYYSQIVNDFQKGDIAEGYSVSREKKESFPLTVTSAQKNPTAFYLCASSSSKHSNQPQHFGDGTRLSIL.

V gene TRBV3-1 combines with J gene TRBJ1-1; D call uncertain. CDR3 length: 12 residues. Germline V CDR1 and CDR2: LGHDT, YNNKEL (reference sequence). V shed 4 bases and J shed 3 bases, with 6 bases lying between them. CDR3 nucleotide sequence: TGTGCCAGCAGCCCAGGTTACACTGAAGCTTTCTTT. This encodes CASSPGYTEAFF.

V is TRBV7-9 and J is TRBJ2-7; D unresolved. This CDR3 contains 14 residues. The germline V gene encodes CDR1 SEHNR and CDR2 FQNEAQ (reference sequence). Trimming cost V 5 bases and J 2 bases, with 13 bases left between them. The CDR3 reads CASSEKRNPYEQYF. The DNA for the CDR3 is TGTGCCAGCAGCGAGAAACGGAACCCCTACGAGCAGTACTTC.

This chain joins TRBV7-2 and TRBJ1-2; TRBD1 agrees at 7 bases. V gave up 5 bases and J gave up 5 bases; unmatched junction bases: 8. This CDR3 is built from 14 residues. Germline CDR1 SGHTA, CDR2 FQGNSA. The CDR3 spells CASSPGGTEYGYTF. The CDR3 coding sequence is TGTGCCAGCAGCCCCGGAGGGACAGAATATGGCTACACCTTC.

The V call is TRBV28, the J call TRBJ2-2; D is unclear. This CDR3 region has 16 residues. Trimming removed 3 bases from V and 0 bases from J, with 11 bases in between. Germline CDR1 is MDHEN and CDR2 is SYDVKM. The DNA for the CDR3 is TGTGCCAGCAGTTTTACGCGAACATCGAACACCGGGGAGCTGTTTTTT. It is translated as CASSFTRTSNTGELFF.

The J gene is TRBJ2-1, the V gene TRBV30; possibly TRBD2 for D (6 bases). Germline V gene data show CDR1 as GTSNPN and CDR2 as SVGIG (reference sequence). The V end was cut by 2 bases, the J end by 8 bases, with 25 bases between. This CDR3 is 17 amino acids long. This CDR3 is CAWSLPLAGSRGDEQFF. The DNA of the CDR3 is TGTGCCTGGAGTCTCCCCTTGGCGGGATCACGCGGGGATGAGCAGTTCTTC.

Here the CDR3 DNA reads TGCGCCAGCAGCGTCGACTATACCGGGGAGCTGTTTTTT. Translated, it gives CASSVDYTGELFF. This chain joins TRBV5-1 and TRBJ2-2; D perhaps matches TRBD2 (5 bases). This CDR3 comprises 13 residues. V was shortened by 4 bases and J by 5 bases, with 9 bases between the two germline ends. CDR1 and CDR2 from the germline V gene are SGHRS and YFSETQ.

Here the CDR3 reads CSARGQGNFLVDGYTF. DNA of the CDR3: TGCAGTGCTAGAGGACAGGGAAACTTTCTAGTGGATGGCTACACCTTC. The chain couples TRBV20-1 to TRBJ1-2; 7 bases align to TRBD1. Per the germline V gene, CDR1 is DFQATT and CDR2 is SNEGSKA (reference sequence). J gave up 6 bases and V 1 base, and 14 bases lay outside the gene matches. This CDR3 spans 16 amino acids.

V usage is TRBV7-9 and J usage is TRBJ2-3; D is perhaps TRBD2 (6 bases). Between the trimmed V and J ends, which lost 1 base and 2 bases, there was a span of 10 bases. The CDR3 covers 15 residues. Per germline, CDR1 SEHNR and CDR2 FQNEAQ (reference sequence). The CDR3 reads CASSLGGTFTDTQYF. For the CDR3, the DNA is TGTGCCAGCAGCTTAGGCGGGACCTTCACAGATACGCAGTATTTT.

The chain links TRBV30 to TRBJ2-7; the D gene is possibly TRBD2 (5 bases). CDR1 and CDR2 (germline): GTSNPN, SVGIG (reference sequence). V was shortened by 2 bases and J by 6 bases, with 8 bases between the two germline ends. This CDR3 is built from 11 residues. CDR3 amino acids: CAWSSGFEQYF. CDR3 sequence (DNA): TGTGCCTGGAGTTCGGGGTTCGAGCAGTACTTC.

The chain joins TRBV3-1 to TRBJ2-3, with unresolved D. The V end was cut by 2 bases, the J end by 4 bases, with 10 bases between. The CDR3 contains 14 residues. The germline V gene has CDR1 LGHDT and CDR2 YNNKEL (reference sequence). The CDR3 loop reads CASSQFQRPDTQYF. CDR3 coding DNA: TGTGCCAGCAGCCAATTTCAGCGCCCAGATACGCAGTATTTT.

The sample holds one count of this clonotype. The rearrangement links TRBV5-4 to TRBJ2-2; TRBD2 is a possible D gene (6 bases). Germline V gene data show CDR1 as SGHNT and CDR2 as YYREEE (reference sequence). The CDR3 is 16 amino acids. Between the trimmed V and J ends, which lost 0 bases and 0 bases, there was a span of 9 bases. The CDR3 reads CASSLDGGPNTGELFF. CDR3 coding DNA: TGTGCCAGCAGCTTGGACGGGGGACCGAACACCGGGGAGCTGTTTTTT.

CDR3: CATSDNRDLSYNEQFF. The CDR3 DNA reads TGTGCCACCAGTGATAACAGGGATCTTTCCTACAATGAGCAGTTCTTC. V usage is TRBV24-1 and J usage is TRBJ2-1; tentatively, D is TRBD1 (6 bases). The CDR3 spans 16 residues. CDR1 KGHDR and CDR2 SFDVKD come from the germline V gene. The V end was cut by 3 bases, the J end by 1 base, with 12 bases between.

The rearrangement links TRBV6-2 or TRBV6-3 to TRBJ2-7; D may be TRBD1 or TRBD2 (5 bases each). With 7 bases removed from V and 1 base from J, the gap between germline ends came to 11 bases. CDR1 is MNHEY and CDR2 is SVGEGT in the germline V gene. This CDR3 region has 13 residues. CDR3 nucleotide sequence: TGTGCCAGCAATAGGGACGCTTCCTACGAGCAGTACTTC. As protein: CASNRDASYEQYF.

The chain uses TRBV27 and TRBJ2-5; no clear D gene. Germline V CDR1 and CDR2: MNHEY, SMNVEV (reference sequence). This CDR3 is built from 13 residues. Trimming removed 4 bases from V and 7 bases from J, with 13 bases in between. The CDR3 protein is CASSWTVWGTQYF. The DNA of the CDR3 is TGTGCCAGCAGTTGGACCGTGTGGGGGACCCAGTACTTC.

This sequence joins TRBV19 and TRBJ2-6; TRBD2 aligns across 9 bases. The CDR3 loop spans 18 amino acids. V shed 5 bases, J shed 0 bases, and the junction held 8 bases outside the gene matches. CDR1 is LNHDA and CDR2 is SQIVND in the germline V gene (reference sequence). CDR3 sequence reads: CASSSLSSGVSGANVLTF. The CDR3 nucleotides read TGTGCCAGTAGTTCCCTTTCTAGCGGGGTCTCTGGGGCCAACGTCCTGACTTTC.

The chain links TRBV3-1 to TRBJ1-1; D call uncertain. V lost 6 bases to trimming and J lost 2 bases, with 1 base between them. Germline V gene data show CDR1 as LGHDT and CDR2 as YNNKEL (reference sequence). The CDR3 is 10 amino acids. The DNA of the CDR3 is TGTGCCAGCAGTAACACTGAAGCTTTCTTT. Translating gives CASSNTEAFF.

The rearrangement joins TRBV20-1 to TRBJ2-1; D perhaps matches TRBD2 (5 bases). The V end lost 6 bases, the J end lost 1 base, and 10 bases lay between the germline ends. The CDR3 spans 13 residues. In germline, CDR1 is DFQATT, CDR2 SNEGSKA (reference sequence). The CDR3 loop is CSATSGSYNEQFF. CDR3 nucleotides: TGCAGTGCCACATCGGGGTCCTACAATGAGCAGTTCTTC.

The gene calls are TRBV9 and TRBJ2-5, with D unclear. The germline gives CDR1 SGDLS, CDR2 YYNGEE. The CDR3 runs to 12 residues. V was trimmed by 4 bases and J by 0 bases, leaving 4 bases between them. CDR3 amino acids: CASSRDQETQYF. CDR3 sequence (DNA): TGTGCCAGCAGCCGGGACCAAGAGACCCAGTACTTC.

This clonotype is a singleton in its sample. The genes are TRBV7-8 and TRBJ2-2; 7 nucleotides agree with TRBD1. V was clipped by 5 bases and J by 6 bases; unmatched bases: 9. Per germline, CDR1 SGHVS and CDR2 FQNEAQ. This CDR3 is built from 15 residues. In DNA form, the CDR3 reads TGTGCCAGCAGCCGGGACAGACTTAGTCCCGGGGAGCTGTTTTTT. Protein product: CASSRDRLSPGELFF. Full variable domain (rest looked up from reference TRBV7-8 and TRBJ2-2): GAGVSQSPRYKVAKRGQDVALRCDPISGHVSLFWYQQALGQGPEFLTYFQNEAQLDKSGLPSDRFFAERPEGSVSTLKIQRTQQEDSAVYLCASSRDRLSPGELFFGEGSRLTVL.

The chain joins TRBV11-1 to TRBJ2-4, with 9 positions matching TRBD1. This CDR3 has 14 residues. CDR1 and CDR2 from the germline V gene are SGHAT and FQDESV (reference sequence). V lost 5 bases, J lost 6 bases, and 5 bases stayed unmatched. The CDR3 sequence: CASSQGQGLNIQYF. The CDR3 DNA is TGTGCCAGCAGCCAAGGACAGGGGTTAAACATTCAGTACTTC.

The gene calls are TRBV29-1 and TRBJ2-1; the match to TRBD2 covers 13 bases. Germline V gene lookup returns CDR1 SQVTM and CDR2 ANQGSEA. This CDR3 is 13 amino acids long. V lost 6 bases to trimming and J lost 10 bases; unmatched junction nucleotides: 6. The CDR3 DNA reads TGCAGCGTCCGGACTAGCGGGAGAGGCGAGCAGTTCTTC. Protein sequence: CSVRTSGRGEQFF.

The chain links TRBV5-4 to TRBJ2-1; a possible D gene is TRBD2 (5 bases). Germline V gene data show CDR1 as SGHNT and CDR2 as YYREEE (reference sequence). Trimming took off 2 bases at V and 0 bases at J, with 12 bases between the two ends. This CDR3 region has 16 residues. The CDR3 DNA follows: TGTGCCAGCAGCTTAGACTTGGGAGCCTCCTACAATGAGCAGTTCTTC. The encoded protein is CASSLDLGASYNEQFF.

CDR3 residues: CASSQGTGNSPLHF. CDR3 sequence (DNA): TGTGCCAGCAGCCAAGGGACAGGGAATTCACCCCTCCACTTT. This sequence joins TRBV3-1 and TRBJ1-6; 8 bases are shared with TRBD1. The CDR3 extends over 14 amino acids. With 1 base clipped from V and 7 bases from J, the junction kept 0 bases outside the gene matches. Germline assignment: CDR1 LGHDT and CDR2 YNNKEL (reference sequence).

This chain uses TRBV12-3 or TRBV12-4 with TRBJ1-1; 8 nucleotides align to TRBD1. The V segment lost 4 bases and the J segment 0 bases; nucleotides outside the gene matches: 4. This CDR3 contains 15 residues. The chain's CDR3 is CASSSSGGLNTEAFF. In DNA form, the CDR3 reads TGTGCCAGCAGTTCCTCAGGGGGCCTGAACACTGAAGCTTTCTTT.

The chain has TRBV2 and TRBJ2-1; maybe TRBD1 (6 bases). Between the trimmed V and J ends, which lost 1 base and 2 bases, there was a span of 18 bases. The CDR3 runs to 18 residues. Germline lookup yields CDR1 SNHLY and CDR2 FYNNEI. This CDR3 reads CASSEVLAPGVPYNEQFF. The DNA of the CDR3 is TGTGCCAGCAGTGAAGTCCTAGCACCAGGGGTACCCTACAATGAGCAGTTCTTC.